Listed here are 5 T cell receptor beta chains from one sample, sequenced in a study of early T cells in non-severe SARS-CoV-2 infection (dated by TCRdb to the early 2020s). Libraries were prepared through 5' RACE. The sample was run on a NextSeq 500. TCRdb handled the public reads itself, with Q25 trimming in fastp and clone calling in MiXCR, and kept productive beta chains. Rows with one shared CDR3 protein collapse into an entry with the most common genes and DNA. The sample has about 46,000 distinct CDR3 sequences on record, around 10% of them singletons. Together, the top ten hold around 5.3% of the sample. The sequencing here drew on whole blood, taken at baseline. The receptors shown here come from an adult who was a healthcare worker with PCR-confirmed SARS-CoV-2 infection or an uninfected control (not recorded which).

This clonotype has ten or more counts. The J gene is TRBJ2-3, the V gene TRBV7-2, with 9 bases identical to TRBD2. The CDR3 has 13 residues. Looked up from germline, CDR1 is SGHTA and CDR2 is FQGNSA. The V segment lost 9 bases and the J segment 1 base; nucleotides outside the gene matches: 2. DNA of the CDR3: TGTGCCAGTCTAGCGGGGCGCACAGATACGCAGTATTTT. Translated: CASLAGRTDTQYF.

The table lists this clonotype with many counts. This chain links TRBV2 with TRBJ2-7; no reliable D call. CDR1 and CDR2 from the germline V gene are SNHLY and FYNNEI. The CDR3 is 12 residues long. V lost 3 bases to trimming and J lost 3 bases, with 6 bases between them. CDR3 in amino acids: CASSEASYEQYF. The CDR3 DNA reads as TGTGCCAGCAGTGAGGCCAGCTACGAGCAGTACTTC.

V usage is TRBV7-9 and J usage is TRBJ2-2, with TRBD2 as a possible D gene (6 bases). This CDR3 has 17 residues. V was pared by 5 bases and J by 4 bases, with 20 bases between. Germline CDR1 reads SEHNR; CDR2 reads FQNEAQ (reference sequence). CDR3 residues: CASSRPILGRSTGELFF. DNA of the CDR3: TGTGCCAGCAGCCGTCCAATACTAGGGAGGTCCACCGGGGAGCTGTTTTTT.

The chain has TRBV7-8 and TRBJ1-5, with D uncertain. The CDR3 loop spans 13 amino acids. Germline V CDR1 and CDR2: SGHVS, FQNEAQ. Trimming left V 2 bases short and J 4 bases short, with 6 bases between. The CDR3 nucleotides read TGTGCCAGCAGCTTACCGGATAATCAGCCCCAGCATTTT. The encoded protein is CASSLPDNQPQHF.

This clonotype was counted between two and nine times. This rearrangement joins TRBV20-1 to TRBJ1-6, with TRBD1 as a possible D gene (6 bases). V was shortened by 3 bases and J by 10 bases, with 19 bases between the two germline ends. Germline V gene lookup returns CDR1 DFQATT and CDR2 SNEGSKA (reference sequence). The CDR3 loop spans 15 amino acids. The CDR3 DNA reads as TGCAGTGCTAGGGACCCGGTCGGGGGCAAATCACCCCTCCACTTT. This gives the protein CSARDPVGGKSPLHF.